This TCR beta chain appears in the sequencing data of a study of human T cells and chemical hapten exposure. The sample holds many counts of this clonotype. Its specificity is not known. The study's findings and limits: No change in TCRs above 1 in 1000 frequency was produced by DPC sensitization.

Individual cDNA molecules (in the library) carried attached unique molecular identifiers. In the authors' methods: Per sample, the median was approximately 100,000 TCRs, with values from 23,224 to 690,600. TCRdb used MiXCR to reprocess the reads, holding one entry per CDR3 protein. The V and J calls were determined by TCRdb, not by the authors. The sample lists about 120,000 distinct CDR3 sequences; 8.5% to 9% were seen once. Whole blood, unfractionated, served as the material for total RNA extraction. This CDR3 has 16 amino acids. Germline-derived CDR1 and CDR2 are SGHRS and YFSETQ. J was trimmed by 10 bases and V by 1 base; bases with no gene match: 12.

The source is a human donor in good health. Some clones in this sample may be carry-over from other donors' samples. Sequencing used whole blood. The chain combines TRBV5-1 with TRBJ1-2; TRBD1 matches 11 bases. CDR3 residues: CASSLWTGGSYGSYTF. In DNA form, the CDR3 reads TGCGCCAGCAGCTTGTGGACAGGGGGCTCATACGGCTCCTACACCTTC.